The rows below give T cell receptor beta chains drawn from one sample of a study of blood T cell repertoires in COVID-19. TCRdb keeps only in-frame clones here, not all; method: immunoSEQ multiplex PCR. Of 95,000 to 100,000 clones listed, 84% are singletons. The sample consisted of peripheral blood. All receptors come from a human donor in a cohort sampled during active COVID-19. Each CDR3 is given with its conserved first and last residue. D genes are given only for firm matches. Clone size is shown for a subset of rows, as once, few, many or a class of expanded clone.

v_gene: TRBV27
j_gene: TRBJ2-7
d_gene: TRBD1
abundance: NA
CDR3aa: CASSPGTGRQYF
CDR3nt: TGTGCCAGCAGTCCCGGGACAGGGCGCCAGTACTTC

v_gene: TRBV18
j_gene: TRBJ2-7
d_gene: NA
abundance: NA
CDR3aa: CASSPPASAEQYF
CDR3nt: TGTGCCAGCTCACCACCGGCCAGCGCCGAGCAGTACTTC

v_gene: TRBV4-1
j_gene: TRBJ2-3
d_gene: TRBD1
abundance: NA
CDR3aa: CASSQDGTGGGSDTQYF
CDR3nt: TGCGCCAGCAGCCAAGATGGGACAGGGGGAGGATCAGATACGCAGTATTTT

v_gene: TRBV25-1
j_gene: TRBJ1-2
d_gene: NA
abundance: NA
CDR3aa: CASSESGFLGSGYTF
CDR3nt: TGTGCCAGCAGTGAATCGGGGTTCTTGGGTTCCGGCTACACCTTC

v_gene: TRBV6-1
j_gene: TRBJ1-2
d_gene: TRBD1
abundance: NA
CDR3aa: CASSGDWDRALYGYTF
CDR3nt: TGTGCCAGCAGTGGAGACTGGGACAGGGCGTTATATGGCTACACCTTC

v_gene: TRBV6-5
j_gene: TRBJ2-7
d_gene: TRBD1
abundance: NA
CDR3aa: CASHTGESAEQYF
CDR3nt: TGTGCCAGTCACACAGGGGAGTCGGCCGAGCAGTACTTC

v_gene: TRBV5-1
j_gene: TRBJ2-7
d_gene: TRBD1
abundance: NA
CDR3aa: CASSSGTGVYEQYF
CDR3nt: TGCGCCAGCAGCTCCGGGACAGGTGTCTACGAGCAGTACTTC

v_gene: TRBV27
j_gene: TRBJ1-5
d_gene: NA
abundance: NA
CDR3aa: CASRIRAGLISNQPQHF
CDR3nt: TGTGCCAGCAGAATCCGCGCCGGACTCATTAGCAATCAGCCCCAGCATTTT

v_gene: TRBV29-1
j_gene: TRBJ1-1
d_gene: NA
abundance: NA
CDR3aa: CSGLTTMNTEAFF
CDR3nt: TGCAGCGGCCTGACAACAATGAACACTGAAGCTTTCTTT

v_gene: TRBV19
j_gene: TRBJ1-2
d_gene: TRBD1
abundance: once
CDR3aa: CASSTGQGSSPRDYGYTF
CDR3nt: TGTGCCAGTAGTACGGGACAGGGAAGTTCCCCGAGAGACTATGGCTACACCTTC

v_gene: TRBV19
j_gene: TRBJ1-4
d_gene: NA
abundance: NA
CDR3aa: CASSSRKQIINEKLFF
CDR3nt: TGTGCCAGTAGTAGTCGGAAACAGATAATTAATGAAAAACTGTTTTTT

v_gene: TRBV19
j_gene: TRBJ2-5
d_gene: TRBD1
abundance: NA
CDR3aa: CASSPPGQGWETQYF
CDR3nt: TGTGCCAGTAGCCCCCCGGGACAGGGGTGGGAGACCCAGTACTTC

v_gene: TRBV2
j_gene: TRBJ1-1
d_gene: TRBD1
abundance: NA
CDR3aa: CASSEGTGGREEAFF
CDR3nt: TGTGCCAGCAGTGAAGGAACAGGGGGCCGGGAAGAAGCTTTCTTT

v_gene: TRBV11-2
j_gene: TRBJ2-7
d_gene: TRBD2
abundance: NA
CDR3aa: CASSYSGELGEQYF
CDR3nt: TGTGCCAGCAGCTATAGCGGGGAACTGGGAGAGCAGTACTTC

v_gene: TRBV18
j_gene: TRBJ1-3
d_gene: TRBD1
abundance: NA
CDR3aa: CASSPATGPGNTIYF
CDR3nt: TGTGCCAGCTCACCCGCGACAGGGCCAGGAAACACCATATATTTT

v_gene: TRBV21-1
j_gene: TRBJ2-1
d_gene: NA
abundance: NA
CDR3aa: CASTPKRGTGVCDEQFF
CDR3nt: TGTGCCAGCACCCCTAAGAGGGGGACAGGGGTTTGCGATGAGCAGTTCTTC

v_gene: TRBV11-2
j_gene: TRBJ2-7
d_gene: NA
abundance: NA
CDR3aa: CASSRSSYEQYF
CDR3nt: TGTGCCAGCAGCCGGAGCTCCTACGAGCAGTACTTC

v_gene: TRBV18
j_gene: TRBJ1-6
d_gene: TRBD1
abundance: NA
CDR3aa: CASSPDRGGSPLHF
CDR3nt: TGTGCCAGCTCACCAGACAGGGGAGGATCACCCCTCCACTTT

v_gene: TRBV18
j_gene: TRBJ2-3
d_gene: TRBD2
abundance: NA
CDR3aa: CASSPGTSADTQYF
CDR3nt: TGTGCCAGCTCACCAGGGACTAGCGCAGATACGCAGTATTTT

v_gene: TRBV7-9
j_gene: TRBJ2-5
d_gene: TRBD2
abundance: once
CDR3aa: CASSSGLAGGVETQYF
CDR3nt: TGTGCCAGCAGCTCCGGACTAGCGGGAGGGGTTGAGACCCAGTACTTC

v_gene: TRBV5-1
j_gene: TRBJ2-7
d_gene: NA
abundance: once
CDR3aa: CASSWETSSYEQYF
CDR3nt: TGCGCCAGCAGCTGGGAGACTAGCTCCTACGAGCAGTACTTC

v_gene: TRBV27
j_gene: TRBJ2-7
d_gene: TRBD1
abundance: NA
CDR3aa: CASSQPGQGPYEQYF
CDR3nt: TGTGCCAGCAGCCAGCCGGGACAGGGACCCTACGAGCAGTACTTC